This TCR beta chain was sequenced during a study of T cells in Graves' hyperthyroidism and ophthalmopathy. RNA transcripts yielded amplified TCR beta CDR3 regions. During a first-round RT-PCR of the TCR CDR3, the HTBI primer set was used. TCRdb recomputed calls from the multiplex PCR reads with MiXCR, one row per CDR3 protein. The sample holds 37,000 or so distinct CDR3 sequences; 40% to 65% are singletons and the top ten take 17%. This receptor was taken from a man aged 35-49 years with Graves' ophthalmopathy. The sequenced sample was blood.

The CDR3 region is CSATVLGQGDTEAFF. The CDR3 DNA sequence: TGCAGTGCTACTGTATTGGGGCAGGGGGACACTGAAGCTTTCTTT. The V call is TRBV20-1, the J call TRBJ1-1; 7 positions match TRBD1. Germline CDR1 reads DFQATT; CDR2 reads SNEGSKA (reference sequence). V gave up 4 bases and J gave up 3 bases; unmatched junction bases: 11. There are 15 residues in the CDR3.